The 26 T cell receptor beta chains given below trace back to one sample, sequenced in a study of blood T cells in healthy people across ages. Combining a sample-barcoded 5' primer with a J-beta primer mix, a second PCR ran for about 7 to 12 cycles. TCRdb processed the 5' RACE reads anew with MiXCR; each CDR3 protein has one entry. The sample carries 1.8 million or so distinct CDR3 sequences, about two fifths recorded once. The specimen was blood. These TCRs come from a human donor in good health.

J is TRBJ2-7 and V is TRBV7-8; 10 nucleotides agree with TRBD2. The V gene's germline CDR1 is SGHVS and CDR2 FQNEAQ. Trimming cost V 5 bases and J 7 bases; bases outside gene matches: 11. The CDR3 contains 15 residues. For the CDR3, the DNA is TGTGCCAGCAGCCCGGGACTAGCGATCTACAATGAGCAGTACTTC. Its protein product is CASSPGLAIYNEQYF.

On this clonotype: A much larger clone is a single base away; this may be a read error. V and J are TRBV7-2 and TRBJ1-2; no clear D gene. The CDR3 loop spans 13 amino acids. Looked up from germline, CDR1 is SGHTA and CDR2 is FQGNSA. V lost 2 bases, J lost 7 bases, and 11 bases lay in between. The CDR3 coding sequence is TGTGCCAGCAGCTTAACAGCCTCCTGTGGCTACACCTTC. Translated: CASSLTASCGYTF.

CDR3 residues: CASGLITGGGFGSQYF. As DNA, the CDR3 is TGTGCTAGTGGTCTGATCACAGGGGGCGGTTTTGGTTCCCAGTACTTC. V usage is TRBV12-5 and J usage is TRBJ2-5; TRBD1 agrees at 9 bases. Germline V gene lookup returns CDR1 LGHNT and CDR2 FRNRAP. V lost 5 bases, J lost 9 bases, and 16 bases stayed unmatched. CDR3 length: 16 amino acids.

This clonotype was observed a handful of times. The chain employs TRBV24-1 and TRBJ2-1, with unresolved D. The CDR3 is 14 residues long. Germline CDR1 KGHDR, CDR2 SFDVKD. V was shortened by 4 bases and J by 4 bases, with 10 bases between the two germline ends. The CDR3 DNA follows: TGTGCCACCAGTGAGGTGGACGGGTACAATGAGCAGTTCTTC. This codes for CATSEVDGYNEQFF.

This clonotype was seen at least ten times. V is TRBV7-6 and J is TRBJ2-7, with D possibly TRBD1 on 6 matching bases. Trimming took 5 bases from V and 3 from J, leaving 11 bases between them. The CDR3 runs 13 residues. CDR1 is SGHVS, CDR2 FNYEAQ, per germline. The CDR3 bases are TGTGCCAGCAGCCGCGGACAGATCTACGAGCAGTACTTC. This codes for CASSRGQIYEQYF.

The rearrangement uses TRBV7-9 and TRBJ1-2, with 8 positions matching TRBD1. V lost 4 bases and J lost 8; bases outside the gene matches: 12. This CDR3 contains 15 residues. Germline assignment: CDR1 SEHNR and CDR2 FQNEAQ (reference sequence). CDR3 region: CASSSPRTGTYGYTF. CDR3 sequence (DNA): TGTGCCAGCAGCTCCCCCCGGACAGGGACTTACGGCTACACCTTC.

The chain uses TRBV6-6 and TRBJ1-1; no clear D. The V end lost 4 bases, the J end lost 3 bases, and 15 bases lay between the germline ends. The germline V gene has CDR1 MNHNY and CDR2 SVGAGI (reference sequence). The CDR3 has 15 residues. The CDR3 region has the DNA TGTGCCAGCAGTTTAACCGGGAATGGGGACACTGAAGCTTTCTTT. Its protein is CASSLTGNGDTEAFF.

The V gene is TRBV11-2, the J gene TRBJ2-5; D gene unclear. The CDR3 has 14 amino acids. Trimming shortened V by 0 bases and J by 5 bases, and 10 bases separated the two germline ends. Germline lookup yields CDR1 SGHAT and CDR2 FQNNGV. CDR3: CASSLDSPHETQYF. In DNA, the CDR3 is TGTGCCAGCAGCTTAGATAGTCCCCATGAGACCCAGTACTTC.

This clonotype was picked up a small number of times. The V call is TRBV7-6, the J call TRBJ2-3; weak D call: TRBD1 (5 bases). Per germline, CDR1 SGHVS and CDR2 FNYEAQ. This CDR3 has 16 amino acids. Trimming pared 1 base from V and 3 bases from J, leaving 14 bases between. CDR3 nucleotide sequence: TGTGCCAGCAGCTTAGAAGGGGAAGAAAGTACAGATACGCAGTATTTT. It is translated as CASSLEGEESTDTQYF.

The V call is TRBV4-1, the J call TRBJ1-2; the match to TRBD1 covers 7 bases. The CDR3 length is 17 residues. Trimming took 1 base from V and 0 from J; bases not matched to a gene: 8. The germline V gene has CDR1 MGHRA and CDR2 YSYEKL. The CDR3 is CASSQVFRDRTNYGYTF. The CDR3 DNA is TGCGCCAGCAGCCAAGTTTTTCGGGACAGAACTAACTATGGCTACACCTTC.

The chain joins TRBV29-1 to TRBJ2-1, with 11 bases matching TRBD2. The V segment lost 5 bases and the J segment 2 bases; nucleotides outside the gene matches: 8. The V gene's germline CDR1 is SQVTM and CDR2 ANQGSEA. This CDR3 is built from 16 residues. The CDR3 DNA reads as TGCAGCGTTATGGAGACTAGCGGGGATCCCTACAATGAGCAGTTCTTC. It codes for CSVMETSGDPYNEQFF.

The J gene is TRBJ2-1, the V gene TRBV9, with TRBD2 identical over 9 bases. V gave up 4 bases and J gave up 7 bases; unmatched junction bases: 12. This CDR3 spans 16 amino acids. Germline V gene lookup returns CDR1 SGDLS and CDR2 YYNGEE. CDR3 in amino acids: CASSTQPGLATNEQFF. CDR3 nucleotides: TGTGCCAGCAGCACGCAACCGGGACTAGCCACAAATGAGCAGTTCTTC.

J is TRBJ2-1 and V is TRBV2; D is perhaps TRBD2 (5 bases). CDR3 length: 13 residues. Trimming took 4 bases from V and 11 from J, leaving 15 bases between them. Germline CDR1 SNHLY, CDR2 FYNNEI. In DNA form, the CDR3 reads TGTGCCAGCAGTGTAGCGCTCAGCCTCAAGCAGTTCTTC. It yields the protein CASSVALSLKQFF.

The gene calls are TRBV5-1 and TRBJ2-5, with D possibly TRBD2 on 5 matching bases. The V gene's germline CDR1 is SGHRS and CDR2 YFSETQ. The CDR3 runs 14 residues. Trimming stripped 0 bases from V and 3 bases from J, with 9 bases between. CDR3 DNA: TGCGCCAGCAGCTTGGTAGGGAGTGAAGAGACCCAGTACTTC. This encodes CASSLVGSEETQYF.

This clonotype was seen a few times. The chain employs TRBV3-1 and TRBJ2-7; no clear D gene. The CDR3 spans 15 residues. Germline loops: CDR1 LGHDT, CDR2 YNNKEL (reference sequence). Trimming took 0 bases from V and 0 from J, leaving 9 bases between them. The chain's CDR3 is CASSQEDLYSYEQYF. CDR3 DNA sequence: TGTGCCAGCAGCCAAGAGGACCTGTACTCCTACGAGCAGTACTTC.

The J gene is TRBJ2-1, the V gene TRBV6-6; 14 bases match TRBD2. The CDR3 runs 17 residues. V shed 6 bases and J 9 bases; nucleotides not matched to a gene: 13. Germline loops: CDR1 MNHNY, CDR2 SVGAGI (reference sequence). The CDR3 here is CASSRSHGLAGGGEQFF. In nucleotides, the CDR3 is TGTGCCAGCAGCCGATCCCATGGACTAGCGGGGGGAGGTGAGCAGTTCTTC.

The rearrangement links TRBV6-5 to TRBJ2-5; D possibly uses TRBD1 or TRBD2 (5 bases each). This CDR3 spans 14 amino acids. Germline loops: CDR1 MNHEY, CDR2 SVGAGI. The V end was cut by 4 bases, the J end by 4 bases, with 13 bases between. CDR3 region: CASSFRELGETQYF. CDR3 nucleotides: TGTGCCAGCAGTTTCAGGGAGCTGGGAGAGACCCAGTACTTC.

The rearrangement joins TRBV2 to TRBJ1-1; D not resolved. The CDR3 runs 13 residues. Trimming removed 6 bases at V and 0 bases at J, with 8 bases between. Per the germline V gene, CDR1 is SNHLY and CDR2 is FYNNEI. CDR3 in DNA: TGTGCCAGCAGGATAGGAATGAACACTGAAGCTTTCTTT. Residues: CASRIGMNTEAFF.

As for this clonotype: One junction end disagrees with the germline gene, perhaps due to a read error. V usage is TRBV7-2 and J usage is TRBJ1-2; D ambiguous. CDR3 length: 14 amino acids. Germline CDR1 reads SGHTA; CDR2 reads FQGNSA. The CDR3 is CASSSESSLYGHTF. In nucleotides, the CDR3 is TGTGCCAGCAGCTCCGAATCTAGCCTTTATGGCCACACCTTC.

There are a few counts of this clonotype. The chain couples TRBV24-1 to TRBJ2-1; D unresolved. This CDR3 is 13 amino acids long. The V end was cut by 0 bases, the J end by 4 bases, with 3 bases between. Per the germline V gene, CDR1 is KGHDR and CDR2 is SFDVKD. The CDR3 DNA sequence: TGTGCCACCAGTGATTTGCGATACAATGAGCAGTTCTTC. Translating gives CATSDLRYNEQFF.

V and J are TRBV11-3 and TRBJ2-3; D is ambiguous. Trimming took 8 bases from V and 3 from J, leaving 15 bases between them. Germline CDR1 is SGHNT and CDR2 is YENEEA. The CDR3 loop spans 14 amino acids. The CDR3 sequence is CASRQISTTDTQYF. For the CDR3, the DNA is TGTGCCAGCCGCCAGATCTCTACGACAGATACGCAGTATTTT. The full variable domain, completed using reference TRBV11-3 and TRBJ2-3, is EAGVVQSPRYKIIEKKQPVAFWCNPISGHNTLYWYLQNLGQGPELLIRYENEEAVDDSQLPKDRFSAERLKGVDSTLKIQPAELGDSAVYLCASRQISTTDTQYFGPGTRLTVL.

This clonotype occurred a few times. In DNA form, the CDR3 reads TGTGCCAGCCGGGCCCCTAGGGGGGACAGGGGGCTGGGCTACACCTTC. Its protein product is CASRAPRGDRGLGYTF. V is TRBV7-2 and J is TRBJ1-2, with TRBD1 identical over 12 bases. The CDR3 spans 16 residues. J lost 8 bases, V lost 8 bases, and 15 bases had no gene match. Per the germline V gene, CDR1 is SGHTA and CDR2 is FQGNSA. Drawing the rest from reference TRBV7-2 and TRBJ1-2, the complete variable domain is GAGVSQSPSNKVTEKGKDVELRCDPISGHTALYWYRQSLGQGLEFLIYFQGNSAPDKSGLPSDRFSAERTGGSVSTLTIQRTQQEDSAVYLCASRAPRGDRGLGYTFGSGTRLTVV.

The rearrangement links TRBV20-1 to TRBJ2-1; 9 positions agree with TRBD1. CDR1 is DFQATT and CDR2 is SNEGSKA in the germline V gene (reference sequence). V lost 1 base and J lost 4; bases outside the gene matches: 2. The CDR3 spans 14 residues. DNA of the CDR3: TGCAGTGCTAGAGTTGACAGGGGGTACAATGAGCAGTTCTTC. Translated, it gives CSARVDRGYNEQFF.

V usage is TRBV7-6 and J usage is TRBJ1-6; D may be TRBD1 (6 bases). The CDR3 extends over 14 amino acids. Germline-derived CDR1 and CDR2 are SGHVS and FNYEAQ. The V end lost 5 bases, the J end lost 8 bases, and 13 bases lay between the germline ends. Written as DNA, the CDR3 is TGTGCCAGCAGCAGGACCTCAGGGGATTCACCCCTCCACTTT. The encoded protein is CASSRTSGDSPLHF.

This clonotype was seen a few times. CDR3 coding DNA: TGTGCCAGCAGCCCTCATACCTACAATGAGCAGTTCTTC. The encoded protein is CASSPHTYNEQFF. The chain combines TRBV3-1 with TRBJ2-1; D is ambiguous. V was trimmed by 4 bases and J by 2 bases, leaving 6 bases between them. The CDR3 sequence is 13 residues long. From germline, CDR1 is LGHDT and CDR2 YNNKEL (reference sequence).

This sequence joins TRBV7-9 and TRBJ2-3; a weak D match, TRBD1 (5 bases). The CDR3 consists of 15 residues. Trimming shortened V by 3 bases and J by 1 base, and 11 bases separated the two germline ends. The germline V gene encodes CDR1 SEHNR and CDR2 FQNEAQ (reference sequence). The CDR3 loop reads CASSFPRVGTDTQYF. In nucleotides, the CDR3 is TGTGCCAGCAGCTTCCCCAGGGTCGGCACAGATACGCAGTATTTT.